The clone carrying this TCR beta chain was seen repeatedly, ten times or more. Its specificity is unknown. This CDR3 is 19 amino acids long. CDR1 is MDHEN, CDR2 SYDVKM, per germline. The V gene lost 2 bases and the J gene lost 4 bases, with 24 bases spanning the gap. These data originate in a study of identical twins. Study findings and constraints: Twins' excess sharing was less marked for out-of-frame beta sequences. The models gave estimates that fell short of the out-of-frame TCR alpha sharing seen in monozygotic twins.

Unique molecular identifiers were present on the cDNA, and a universal primer site came from template switching. A single record per CDR3 protein comes from TCRdb applying MiXCR to the 5' RACE reads. The sample consists of roughly 250,000 distinct CDR3 sequences, approximately 7% of them appearing once. Separately, the same data were catalogued under a study of yellow fever vaccine responses in identical twins. That source adds: A vaccine T cell response that seemed partly convergent and partly personalized was reported in twins.

This sequence originates from a woman aged 18-29 years in good health. Sequencing input: memory (CD45RO+) T cells sorted from blood. The chain couples TRBV28 to TRBJ2-4; D is perhaps TRBD1 (6 bases). CDR3 residues: CASSLTGTPTIGQKNIQYF. DNA for the CDR3: TGTGCCAGCAGTTTAACCGGGACACCTACGATAGGCCAAAAAAACATTCAGTACTTC.